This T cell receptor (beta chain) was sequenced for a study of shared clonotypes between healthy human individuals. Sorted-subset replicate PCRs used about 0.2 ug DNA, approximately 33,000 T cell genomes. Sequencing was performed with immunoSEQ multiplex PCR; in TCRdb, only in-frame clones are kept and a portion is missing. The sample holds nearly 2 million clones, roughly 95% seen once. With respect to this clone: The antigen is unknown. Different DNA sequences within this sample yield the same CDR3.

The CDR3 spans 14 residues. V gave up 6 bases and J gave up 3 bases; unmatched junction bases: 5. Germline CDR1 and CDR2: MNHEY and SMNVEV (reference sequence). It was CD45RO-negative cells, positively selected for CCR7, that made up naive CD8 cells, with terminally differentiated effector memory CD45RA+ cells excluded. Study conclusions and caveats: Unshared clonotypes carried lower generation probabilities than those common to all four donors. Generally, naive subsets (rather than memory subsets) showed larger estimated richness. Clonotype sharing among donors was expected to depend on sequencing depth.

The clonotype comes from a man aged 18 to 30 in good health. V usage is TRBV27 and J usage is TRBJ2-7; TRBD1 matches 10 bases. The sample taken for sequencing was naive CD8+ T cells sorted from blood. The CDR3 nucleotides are TGTGCCAGCAGCCCCGGGACAGGGGTCTACGAGCAGTACTTC. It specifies CASSPGTGVYEQYF.